This TCR beta chain was retrieved from a study of blood T cell repertoires in COVID-19. This CDR3 has 16 amino acids. Germline lookup yields CDR1 MNHEY and CDR2 SMNVEV (reference sequence). V lost 2 bases, J lost 2 bases, and 6 bases stayed unmatched. Measured with immunoSEQ multiplex PCR; TCRdb has only the in-frame clones, and not every one. The sample shows some 250,000 clones, more than 75% of them seen only once. This TCR was recovered from a man at least 80 years old with acute or convalescent COVID-19. The material sequenced was peripheral blood. This chain links TRBV27 with TRBJ2-5, with TRBD2 identical over 9 bases. In DNA form, the CDR3 reads TGTGCCAGCAGTTTAGTTGGTAGCGGGAGACAAGAGACCCAGTACTTC. The encoded protein is CASSLVGSGRQETQYF.